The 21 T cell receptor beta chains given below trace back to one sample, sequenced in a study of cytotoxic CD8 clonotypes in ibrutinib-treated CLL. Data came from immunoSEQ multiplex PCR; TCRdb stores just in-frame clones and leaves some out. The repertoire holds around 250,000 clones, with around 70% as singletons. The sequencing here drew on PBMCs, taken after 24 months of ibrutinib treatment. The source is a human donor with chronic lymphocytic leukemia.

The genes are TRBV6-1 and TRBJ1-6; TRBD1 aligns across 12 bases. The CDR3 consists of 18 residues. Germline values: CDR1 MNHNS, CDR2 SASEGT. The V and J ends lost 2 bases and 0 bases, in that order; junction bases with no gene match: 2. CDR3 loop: CASSEPGQGASYNSPLHF. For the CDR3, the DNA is TGTGCCAGCAGTGAACCGGGACAGGGGGCCTCCTATAATTCACCCCTCCACTTT.

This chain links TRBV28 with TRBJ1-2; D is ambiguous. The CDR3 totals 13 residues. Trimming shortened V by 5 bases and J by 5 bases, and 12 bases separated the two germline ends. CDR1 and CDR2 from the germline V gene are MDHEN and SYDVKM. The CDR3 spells CASSPAGEYGYTF. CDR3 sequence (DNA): TGTGCCAGCAGTCCCGCGGGCGAATATGGCTACACCTTC.

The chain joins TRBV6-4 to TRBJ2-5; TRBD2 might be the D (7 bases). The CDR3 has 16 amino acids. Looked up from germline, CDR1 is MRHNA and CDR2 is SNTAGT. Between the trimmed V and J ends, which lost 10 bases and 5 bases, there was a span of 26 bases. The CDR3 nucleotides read TGTGCCACCCGAGGCCAGGGGTCGGGAGGCGGTGAGACCCAGTACTTC. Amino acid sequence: CATRGQGSGGGETQYF.

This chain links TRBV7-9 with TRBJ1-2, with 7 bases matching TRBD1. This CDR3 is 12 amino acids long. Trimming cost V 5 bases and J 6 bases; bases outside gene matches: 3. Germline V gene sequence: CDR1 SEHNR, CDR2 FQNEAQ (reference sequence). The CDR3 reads CASSRGTDGYTF. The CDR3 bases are TGTGCCAGCAGCCGAGGGACAGATGGCTACACCTTC.

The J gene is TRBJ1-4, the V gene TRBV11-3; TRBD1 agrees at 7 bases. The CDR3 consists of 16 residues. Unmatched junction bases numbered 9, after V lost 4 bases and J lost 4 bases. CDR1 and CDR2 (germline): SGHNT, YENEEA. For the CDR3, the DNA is TGTGCCAGCAGCTATAAGAGGGACAGCTTTAATGAAAAACTGTTTTTT. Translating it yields CASSYKRDSFNEKLFF.

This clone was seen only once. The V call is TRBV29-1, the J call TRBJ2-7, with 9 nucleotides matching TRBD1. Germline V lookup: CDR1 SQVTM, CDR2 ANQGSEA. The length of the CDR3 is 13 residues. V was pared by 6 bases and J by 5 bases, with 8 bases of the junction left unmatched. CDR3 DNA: TGCAGCGTCTCCGGGACAGGGTCCCACGAGCAGTACTTC. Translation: CSVSGTGSHEQYF.

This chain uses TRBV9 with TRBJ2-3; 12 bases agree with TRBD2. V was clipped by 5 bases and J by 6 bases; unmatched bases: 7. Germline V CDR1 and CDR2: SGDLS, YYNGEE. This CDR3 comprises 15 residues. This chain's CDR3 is CASRRTSGTVDTQYF. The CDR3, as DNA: TGTGCCAGCAGGAGGACTAGCGGGACTGTTGATACGCAGTATTTT. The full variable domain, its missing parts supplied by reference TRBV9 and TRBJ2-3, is DSGVTQTPKHLITATGQRVTLRCSPRSGDLSVYWYQQSLDQGLQFLIQYYNGEERAKGNILERFSAQQFPDLHSELNLSSLELGDSALYFCASRRTSGTVDTQYFGPGTRLTVL.

The CDR3 sequence: CASSVTPGGLVGELFF. CDR3 coding DNA: TGTGCCAGCAGCGTTACCCCGGGAGGGTTGGTCGGGGAGCTGTTTTTT. The J gene is TRBJ2-2, the V gene TRBV7-3; 8 nucleotides align to TRBD2. Germline CDR1 reads SGHTA; CDR2 reads FQGTGA. The CDR3 is 16 amino acids. V dropped 5 bases and J dropped 7; count of bases not matched to a gene: 12.

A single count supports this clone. CDR3 sequence reads: CASSRQQGAGTDTQYF. The DNA for the CDR3 is TGTGCCAGCAGCCGTCAACAGGGGGCTGGCACAGATACGCAGTATTTT. The chain couples TRBV9 to TRBJ2-3, with 9 bases fitting TRBD1. This CDR3 region has 16 residues. Germline CDR1 SGDLS, CDR2 YYNGEE. The V gene end was trimmed by 4 bases and the J gene end by 1 base; junction bases not matched to a gene: 7.

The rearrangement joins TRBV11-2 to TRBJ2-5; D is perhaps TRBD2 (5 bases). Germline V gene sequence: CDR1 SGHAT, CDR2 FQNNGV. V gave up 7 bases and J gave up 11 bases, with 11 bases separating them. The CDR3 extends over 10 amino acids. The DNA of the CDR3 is TGTGCCAGCATCTGTGGGGAGCAGTACTTC. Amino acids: CASICGEQYF. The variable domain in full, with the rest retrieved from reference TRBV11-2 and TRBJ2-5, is EAGVAQSPRYKIIEKRQSVAFWCNPISGHATLYWYQQILGQGPKLLIQFQNNGVVDDSQLPKDRFSAERLKGVDSTLKIQPAKLEDSAVYLCASICGEQYFGPGTRLLVL.

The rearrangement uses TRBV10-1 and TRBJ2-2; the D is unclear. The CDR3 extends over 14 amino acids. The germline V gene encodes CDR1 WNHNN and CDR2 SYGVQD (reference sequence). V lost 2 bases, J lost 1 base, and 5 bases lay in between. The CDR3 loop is CASSETWNTGELFF. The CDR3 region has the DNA TGCGCCAGCAGTGAGACATGGAACACCGGGGAGCTGTTTTTT.

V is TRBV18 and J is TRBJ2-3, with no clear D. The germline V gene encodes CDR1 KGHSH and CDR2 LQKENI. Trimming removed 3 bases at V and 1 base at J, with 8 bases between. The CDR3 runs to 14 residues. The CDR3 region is CASSPPLGTDTQYF. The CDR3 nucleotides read TGTGCCAGCTCACCTCCTTTGGGCACAGATACGCAGTATTTT.

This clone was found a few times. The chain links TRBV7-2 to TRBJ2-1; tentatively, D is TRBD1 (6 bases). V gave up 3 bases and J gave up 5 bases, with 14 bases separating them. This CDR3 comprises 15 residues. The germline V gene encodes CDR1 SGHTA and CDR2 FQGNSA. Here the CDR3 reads CASSFTKDRNNEQFF. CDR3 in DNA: TGTGCCAGCAGCTTTACAAAGGACAGAAACAATGAGCAGTTCTTC.

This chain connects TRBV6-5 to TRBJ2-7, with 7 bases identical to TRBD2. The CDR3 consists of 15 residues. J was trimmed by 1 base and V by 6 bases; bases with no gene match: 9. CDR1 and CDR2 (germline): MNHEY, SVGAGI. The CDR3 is CASSSARELSYEQYF. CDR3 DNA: TGTGCCAGCAGCAGCGCGCGGGAGTTATCCTACGAGCAGTACTTC.

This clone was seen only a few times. CDR3 residues: CASSYSANYGYTF. The CDR3, as DNA: TGTGCCAGCAGTTACTCAGCAAACTATGGCTACACCTTC. This rearrangement joins TRBV6-5 to TRBJ1-2, with unresolved D. The CDR3 sequence is 13 residues long. The germline V and J ends were trimmed by 0 bases and 2 bases, with 4 bases remaining between them. CDR1 MNHEY and CDR2 SVGAGI come from the germline V gene.

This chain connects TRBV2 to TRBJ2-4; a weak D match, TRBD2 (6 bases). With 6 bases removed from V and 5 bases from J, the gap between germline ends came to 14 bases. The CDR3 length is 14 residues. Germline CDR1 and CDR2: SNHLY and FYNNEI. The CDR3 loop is CASRETSPENIQYF. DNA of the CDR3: TGTGCCAGCAGGGAAACTAGCCCCGAAAACATTCAGTACTTC. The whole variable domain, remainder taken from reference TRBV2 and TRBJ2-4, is EPEVTQTPSHQVTQMGQEVILRCVPISNHLYFYWYRQILGQKVEFLVSFYNNEISEKSEIFDDQFSVERPDGSNFTLKIRSTKLEDSAMYFCASRETSPENIQYFGAGTRLSVL.

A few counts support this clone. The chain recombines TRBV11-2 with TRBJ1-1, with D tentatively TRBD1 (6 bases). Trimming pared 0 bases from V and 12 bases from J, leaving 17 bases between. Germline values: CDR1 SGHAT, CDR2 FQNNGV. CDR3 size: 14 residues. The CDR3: CASSLDYRGGQTFF. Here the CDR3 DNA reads TGTGCCAGCAGCTTAGATTACCGTGGGGGACAAACTTTCTTT.

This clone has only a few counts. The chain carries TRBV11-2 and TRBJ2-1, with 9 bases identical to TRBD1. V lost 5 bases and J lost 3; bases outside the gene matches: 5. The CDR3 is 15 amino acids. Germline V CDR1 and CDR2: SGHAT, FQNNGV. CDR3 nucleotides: TGTGCCAGCAGCCGGGGGACAGGGAACTACAATGAGCAGTTCTTC. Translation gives CASSRGTGNYNEQFF.

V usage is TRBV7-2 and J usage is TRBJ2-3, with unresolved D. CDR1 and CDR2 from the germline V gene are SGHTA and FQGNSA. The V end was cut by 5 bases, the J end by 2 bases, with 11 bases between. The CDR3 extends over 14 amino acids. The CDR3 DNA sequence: TGTGCCAGCAGCCGCGTTGGATACACAGATACGCAGTATTTT. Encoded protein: CASSRVGYTDTQYF.

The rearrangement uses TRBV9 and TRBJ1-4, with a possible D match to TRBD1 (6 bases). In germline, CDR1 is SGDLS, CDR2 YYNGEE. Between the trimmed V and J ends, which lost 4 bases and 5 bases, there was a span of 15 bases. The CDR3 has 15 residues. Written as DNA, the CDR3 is TGTGCCAGCAGCTCCCGGGGACACCGAAATGAAAAACTGTTTTTT. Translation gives CASSSRGHRNEKLFF.

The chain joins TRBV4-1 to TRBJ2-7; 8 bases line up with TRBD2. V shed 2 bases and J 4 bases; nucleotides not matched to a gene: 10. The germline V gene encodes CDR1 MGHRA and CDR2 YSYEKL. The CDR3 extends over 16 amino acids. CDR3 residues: CASSQTSSGSTYEQYF. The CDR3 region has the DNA TGCGCCAGCAGCCAAACCTCTAGCGGGTCCACTTACGAGCAGTACTTC.